A single sample is the source of the 8 T cell receptor beta chains below, sequenced in a study of beta chain features in type 1 diabetes. Expressed TCRB transcripts were sequenced because the entire RNA isolate underwent reverse transcription. Here immunoSEQ multiplex PCR was the method, and the copy in TCRdb shows in-frame clones only, minus some. Here the sample spans under 450,000 clones, about 14% being singletons. The sequenced sample consisted of naive CD4+ T cells from blood. Every receptor here comes from a man aged 25-40 years in good health.

V gene TRBV29-1 combines with J gene TRBJ1-1; D is perhaps TRBD1 (6 bases). Germline V gene sequence: CDR1 SQVTM, CDR2 ANQGSEA. V lost 7 bases and J lost 0, with 18 bases in between. This CDR3 is 15 amino acids long. This chain's CDR3 is CSARDTSSMNTEAFF. CDR3 nucleotide sequence: TGCAGCGCCCGGGACACAAGCTCCATGAACACTGAAGCTTTCTTT.

The V and J genes are TRBV10-3 and TRBJ1-1; no reliable D call. CDR1 and CDR2 (germline): ENHRY, SYGVKD. The ends were cut back, 3 bases at V and 4 bases at J, with 12 bases in the middle. The CDR3 extends over 14 amino acids. DNA of the CDR3: TGTGCCATCAGTGAAGCCCCTGGGGTCACTGAAGCTTTCTTT. It yields the protein CAISEAPGVTEAFF.

This clone was counted between two and nine times. The chain recombines TRBV15 with TRBJ1-5; unclear D gene. The CDR3 is 14 residues long. V gave up 5 bases and J gave up 1 base, with 9 bases separating them. The germline CDR1 and CDR2 sequences are LNHNV and YYDKDF (reference sequence). CDR3: CATSPRLSNQPQHF. CDR3 nucleotides: TGTGCCACCAGCCCCCGATTAAGCAATCAGCCCCAGCATTTT. The whole variable domain, filled in from reference TRBV15 and TRBJ1-5, reads DAMVIQNPRYQVTQFGKPVTLSCSQTLNHNVMYWYQQKSSQAPKLLFHYYDKDFNNEADTPDNFQSRRPNTSFCFLDIRSPGLGDTAMYLCATSPRLSNQPQHFGDGTRLSIL.

The chain uses TRBV7-9 and TRBJ1-2, with no clear D. The V end lost 5 bases, the J end lost 0 bases, and 22 bases lay between the germline ends. The germline V gene encodes CDR1 SEHNR and CDR2 FQNEAQ (reference sequence). There are 18 residues in the CDR3. The CDR3 protein is CASSPRHRGPSTNYGYTF. The DNA for the CDR3 is TGTGCCAGCAGCCCAAGGCATAGAGGGCCAAGTACTAACTATGGCTACACCTTC.

On this clone itself: This specimen includes other DNA sequences encoding the same CDR3. This CDR3 is CASSYSDTQYF. The CDR3 nucleotides are TGTGCCAGCAGTTACTCAGATACGCAGTATTTT. This chain connects TRBV6-5 to TRBJ2-3; no clear D. The CDR3 runs 11 residues. Germline CDR1 MNHEY, CDR2 SVGAGI. V shed 0 bases and J shed 5 bases, with 0 bases lying between them.

The sample holds a few counts of this clone. CDR3 loop: CSGWLGEKLFF. DNA for the CDR3: TGCAGTGGGTGGTTGGGGGAAAAACTGTTTTTT. The rearrangement joins TRBV20-1 to TRBJ1-4; the D is unclear. Germline V lookup: CDR1 DFQATT, CDR2 SNEGSKA (reference sequence). The germline V and J ends were trimmed by 7 bases and 8 bases, with 11 bases remaining between them. The CDR3 is made up of 11 amino acids.

This clone was recorded a few times. This same CDR3 is encoded by further DNA sequences in the sample. CDR3: CAWSGRETQYF. The CDR3 nucleotides read TGTGCCTGGAGTGGGAGAGAGACCCAGTACTTC. The chain combines TRBV30 with TRBJ2-5; D is ambiguous. The V end lost 1 base, the J end lost 4 bases, and 4 bases lay between the germline ends. Germline-derived CDR1 and CDR2 are GTSNPN and SVGIG (reference sequence). There are 11 residues in the CDR3.

The V and J genes are TRBV5-4 and TRBJ2-7; D may be TRBD1 (6 bases). V shed 0 bases and J shed 6 bases, with 13 bases lying between them. There are 14 residues in the CDR3. Germline assignment: CDR1 SGHNT and CDR2 YYREEE (reference sequence). CDR3 sequence (DNA): TGTGCCAGCAGCTTGGAGGCAGCAGGGGCCGAGCAGTACGTC. It is translated as CASSLEAAGAEQYV.